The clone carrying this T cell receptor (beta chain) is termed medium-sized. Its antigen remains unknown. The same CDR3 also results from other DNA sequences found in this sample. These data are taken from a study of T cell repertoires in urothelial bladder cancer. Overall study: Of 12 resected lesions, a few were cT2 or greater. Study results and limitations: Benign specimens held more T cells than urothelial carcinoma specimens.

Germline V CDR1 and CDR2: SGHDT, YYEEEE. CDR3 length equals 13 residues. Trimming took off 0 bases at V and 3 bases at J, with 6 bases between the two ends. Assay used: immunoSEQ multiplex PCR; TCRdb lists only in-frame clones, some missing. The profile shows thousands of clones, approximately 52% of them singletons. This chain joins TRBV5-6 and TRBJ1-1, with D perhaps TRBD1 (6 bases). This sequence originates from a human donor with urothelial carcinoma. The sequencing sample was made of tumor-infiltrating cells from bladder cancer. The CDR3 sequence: CASSLGTDTEAFF. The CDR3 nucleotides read TGTGCCAGCAGCTTGGGGACAGACACTGAAGCTTTCTTT.